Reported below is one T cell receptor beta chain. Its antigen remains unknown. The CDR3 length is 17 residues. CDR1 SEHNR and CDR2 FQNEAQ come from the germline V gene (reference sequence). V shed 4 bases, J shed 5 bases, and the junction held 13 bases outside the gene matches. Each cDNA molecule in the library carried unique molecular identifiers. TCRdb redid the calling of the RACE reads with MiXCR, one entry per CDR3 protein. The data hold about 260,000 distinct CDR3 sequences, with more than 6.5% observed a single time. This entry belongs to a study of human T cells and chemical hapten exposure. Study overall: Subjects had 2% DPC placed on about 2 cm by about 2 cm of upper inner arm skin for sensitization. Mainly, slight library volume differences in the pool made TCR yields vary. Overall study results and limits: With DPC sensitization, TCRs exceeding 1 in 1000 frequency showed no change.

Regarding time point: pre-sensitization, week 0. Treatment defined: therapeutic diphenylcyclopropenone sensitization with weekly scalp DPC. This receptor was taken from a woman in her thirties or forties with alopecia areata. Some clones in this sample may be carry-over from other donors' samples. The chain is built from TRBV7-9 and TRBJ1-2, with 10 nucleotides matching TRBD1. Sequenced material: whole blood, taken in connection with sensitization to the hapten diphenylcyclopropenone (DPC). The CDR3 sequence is CASSSLRQGALGYGYTF. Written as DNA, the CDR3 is TGTGCCAGCAGCTCCCTAAGACAGGGGGCTCTAGGATATGGCTACACCTTC.